This T cell receptor beta chain was documented in a study of shared clonotypes between healthy human individuals. Regarding the study as a whole: Shared clonotypes: approximately 4.5% naive CD4, around 3.4% naive CD8, around 2.4% memory CD4, 0.4% to 0.45% memory CD8. The study drew on few donors, limiting represented genetic and exposure-history diversity. Rarefaction indicated that sorted-subset sequencing remained incomplete although depth was large.

Notes on this clone: The antigen remains undetermined.

Clones were read by immunoSEQ multiplex PCR, and TCRdb kept only the in-frame ones, dropping some. The repertoire consists of approximately 600,000 clones, with roughly 95% occurring once and the leading ten covering approximately 0.12%. This CDR3 spans 13 amino acids. Germline CDR1 reads GTSNPN; CDR2 reads SVGIG (reference sequence). The V and J ends lost 3 bases and 3 bases respectively, with 9 bases between them. Naive-designated CD8 cells lacked CD45RO, were positively enriched for CCR7, and omitted terminally differentiated effector memory CD45RA+ cells. The sequence derives from a woman in her twenties or thirties in good health. The source material was naive CD8+ T cells sorted from blood. The genes are TRBV30 and TRBJ1-5; D perhaps matches TRBD1 (5 bases). In nucleotides, the CDR3 is TGTGCCTGGAGCCCGGGGCCCAATCAGCCCCAGCATTTT. As protein: CAWSPGPNQPQHF. The variable domain in full, completed from reference TRBV30 and TRBJ1-5, reads SQTIHQWPATLVQPVGSPLSLECTVEGTSNPNLYWYRQAAGRGLQLLFYSVGIGQISSEVPQNLSASRPQDRQFILSSKKLLLSDSGFYLCAWSPGPNQPQHFGDGTRLSIL.